These 6 T cell receptor beta chains came from one sample sequenced in a study of cytomegalovirus exposure and HLA in healthy donors. A multiplex PCR was run with 60 Vbeta primers and 13 Jbeta primers. Profiling relied on immunoSEQ multiplex PCR, and the TCRdb table lists in-frame clones only, not all of them. The sample records 150,000 to 200,000 clones, roughly 78% being singletons. Sequenced: PBMCs. Receptor source: a woman aged 40 to 49 in good health and CMV-seronegative.

Only a few counts were recorded for this clone. CDR3 amino acids: CASSQVGQNTEAFF. CDR3 nucleotides: TGCGCCAGCAGCCAAGTAGGACAGAACACTGAAGCTTTCTTT. The chain recombines TRBV4-1 with TRBJ1-1; D is perhaps TRBD1 (5 bases). Germline V CDR1 and CDR2: MGHRA, YSYEKL. V shed 1 base and J shed 1 base, with 7 bases lying between them. The CDR3 runs to 14 residues.

Here the CDR3 DNA reads TGTGCCAGCAGTTCATTGCCTCTAGCAAATGAGCAGTTCTTC. Translated, it gives CASSSLPLANEQFF. The V call is TRBV27, the J call TRBJ2-1, with D maybe TRBD2 (5 bases). Per the germline V gene, CDR1 is MNHEY and CDR2 is SMNVEV (reference sequence). CDR3 length equals 14 residues. The germline V and J ends were trimmed by 4 bases and 7 bases, with 14 bases remaining between them.

The rearrangement joins TRBV28 to TRBJ1-5, with D unclear. This CDR3 is built from 17 residues. V was clipped by 5 bases and J by 2 bases, with 19 bases between them. Germline loops: CDR1 MDHEN, CDR2 SYDVKM. The CDR3 is CASSPKWERDGNQPQHF. CDR3 coding DNA: TGTGCCAGCAGTCCTAAATGGGAGCGGGATGGCAATCAGCCCCAGCATTTT.

The rearrangement joins TRBV6-5 to TRBJ2-7; 8 nucleotides align to TRBD1. CDR1 and CDR2 (germline): MNHEY, SVGAGI. CDR3 size: 14 residues. The V and J ends lost 5 bases and 6 bases, in that order; junction bases with no gene match: 9. The CDR3 DNA reads as TGTGCCAGCAGTAGACAGGGGTTCGGGCCCGAGCAGTACTTC. Protein product: CASSRQGFGPEQYF.

The chain is built from TRBV13 and TRBJ2-3; possible D gene TRBD1, 7 bases. V was pared by 5 bases and J by 2 bases, with 11 bases between. The CDR3 is 14 residues long. Looked up from germline, CDR1 is PRHDT and CDR2 is FYEKMQ (reference sequence). CDR3 in amino acids: CASSSRGATDTQYF. CDR3 coding DNA: TGTGCCAGCAGCAGCAGGGGGGCCACAGATACGCAGTATTTT.

The gene calls are TRBV5-1 and TRBJ2-5; 15 bases fit TRBD2. The junction had 7 bases not matched to a gene; V was cut back by 3 bases and J by 1 base. Germline CDR1 reads SGHRS; CDR2 reads YFSETQ. The CDR3 has 18 residues. This CDR3 is CASSSGLAGGEFQETQYF. The CDR3 DNA reads as TGCGCCAGCAGCTCCGGACTAGCGGGGGGGGAGTTCCAAGAGACCCAGTACTTC.